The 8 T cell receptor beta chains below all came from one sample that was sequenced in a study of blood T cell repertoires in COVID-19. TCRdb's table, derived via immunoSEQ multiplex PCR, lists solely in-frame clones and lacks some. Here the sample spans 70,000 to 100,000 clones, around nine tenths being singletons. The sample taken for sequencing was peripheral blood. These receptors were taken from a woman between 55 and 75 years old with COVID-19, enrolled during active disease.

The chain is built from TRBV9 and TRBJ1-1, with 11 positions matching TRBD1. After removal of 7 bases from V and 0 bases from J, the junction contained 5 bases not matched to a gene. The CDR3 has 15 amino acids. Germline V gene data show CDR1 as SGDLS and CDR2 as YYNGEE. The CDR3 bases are TGTGCCAGCTCCGGGACAGGGGGAATGAACACTGAAGCTTTCTTT. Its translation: CASSGTGGMNTEAFF.

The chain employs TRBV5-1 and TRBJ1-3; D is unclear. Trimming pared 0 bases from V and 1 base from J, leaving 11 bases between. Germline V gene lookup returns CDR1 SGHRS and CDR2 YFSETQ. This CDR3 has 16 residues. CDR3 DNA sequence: TGCGCCAGCAGCTTGGACAGCGGGTTTTCTGGAAACACCATATATTTT. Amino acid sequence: CASSLDSGFSGNTIYF.

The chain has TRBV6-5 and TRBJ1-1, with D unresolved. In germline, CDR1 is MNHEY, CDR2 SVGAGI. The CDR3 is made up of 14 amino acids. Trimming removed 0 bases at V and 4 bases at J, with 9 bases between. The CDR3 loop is CASSYSIGSTEAFF. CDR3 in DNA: TGTGCCAGCAGTTACTCGATTGGGAGCACTGAAGCTTTCTTT.

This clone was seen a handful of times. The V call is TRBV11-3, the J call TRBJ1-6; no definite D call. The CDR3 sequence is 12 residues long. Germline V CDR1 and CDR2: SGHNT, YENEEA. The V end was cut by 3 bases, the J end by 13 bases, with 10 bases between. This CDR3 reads CASSFEGGPLHF. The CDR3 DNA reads TGTGCCAGCAGCTTCGAAGGCGGGCCCCTCCACTTT.

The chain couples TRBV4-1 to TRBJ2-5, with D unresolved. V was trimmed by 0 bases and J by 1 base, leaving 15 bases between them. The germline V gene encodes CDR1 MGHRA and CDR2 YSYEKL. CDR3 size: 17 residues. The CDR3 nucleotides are TGCGCCAGCAGCCAAGAGTTCAGGCGTCCATCCCAAGAGACCCAGTACTTC. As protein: CASSQEFRRPSQETQYF.

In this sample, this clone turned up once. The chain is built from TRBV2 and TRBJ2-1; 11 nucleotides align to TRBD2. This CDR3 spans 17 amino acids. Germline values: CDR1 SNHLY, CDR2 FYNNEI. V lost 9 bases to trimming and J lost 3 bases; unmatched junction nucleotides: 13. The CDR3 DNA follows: TGTGCCAGGAAAGGACAGGCCGGGACTAGCGGCTACAATGAGCAGTTCTTC. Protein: CARKGQAGTSGYNEQFF.

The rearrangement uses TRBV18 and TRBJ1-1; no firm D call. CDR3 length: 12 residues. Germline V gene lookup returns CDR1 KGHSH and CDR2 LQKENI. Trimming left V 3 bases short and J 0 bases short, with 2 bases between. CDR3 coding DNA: TGTGCCAGCTCACCTATGAACACTGAAGCTTTCTTT. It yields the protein CASSPMNTEAFF.

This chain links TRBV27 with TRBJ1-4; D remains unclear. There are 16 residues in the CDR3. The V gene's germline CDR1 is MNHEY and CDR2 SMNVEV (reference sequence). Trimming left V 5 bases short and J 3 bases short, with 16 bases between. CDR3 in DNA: TGTGCCAGCAGTCCCCCGGGGTGGGTTGCTAATGAAAAACTGTTTTTT. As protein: CASSPPGWVANEKLFF.